The following is a T cell receptor (beta chain) sequence with its context. Its antigen is not known. The CDR3 length is 12 residues. Germline V lookup: CDR1 LGHDT, CDR2 YNNKEL (reference sequence). V was shortened by 4 bases and J by 6 bases, with 8 bases between the two germline ends. This specimen comes from a study of TIL therapy for anti-PD-1-resistant metastatic lung cancer. Looking at the study overall: Tumors carried a median roughly 1.5 non-synonymous mutations per megabase.

Time point meaning: pre-treatment sample, taken before nivolumab and TIL therapy. This was the immunoSEQ v3 assay. Sequencing depth was some 2 million read pairs for survey level, about 5-6 million for deep. Some clones are missing from TCRdb's copy, which holds only in-frame ones; the method was immunoSEQ multiplex PCR. The table lists under 70,000 clones, 80% to 90% of them singletons. Broader study findings: Treatment-naive, never-smoker and oncogene-addicted patients were overrepresented in this highly selected cohort.

The sequence was obtained from a person between 25 and 79 years old with non-small cell lung cancer. The chain combines TRBV3-1 (or the pseudogene TRBV3-2) with TRBJ2-3; possible D gene TRBD1, 6 bases. The sample consisted of blood, taken at baseline. The DNA of the CDR3 is TGTGCCAGCAGCCCGACAGGCGATACGCAGTATTTT. It yields the protein CASSPTGDTQYF.